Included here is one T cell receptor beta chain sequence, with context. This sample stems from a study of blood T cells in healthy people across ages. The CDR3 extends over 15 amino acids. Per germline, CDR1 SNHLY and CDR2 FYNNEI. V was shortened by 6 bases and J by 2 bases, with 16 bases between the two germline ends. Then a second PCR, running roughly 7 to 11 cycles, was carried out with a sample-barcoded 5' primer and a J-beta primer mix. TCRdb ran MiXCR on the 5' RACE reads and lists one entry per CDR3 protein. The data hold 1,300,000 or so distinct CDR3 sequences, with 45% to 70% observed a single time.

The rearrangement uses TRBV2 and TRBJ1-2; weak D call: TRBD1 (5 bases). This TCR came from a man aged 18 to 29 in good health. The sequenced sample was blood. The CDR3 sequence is CASRRAGSANYGYTF. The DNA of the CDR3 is TGTGCCAGCAGAAGGGCAGGGTCGGCGAACTATGGCTACACCTTC.